This TCR beta chain appears in the sequencing data of a study of blood T cell repertoires in COVID-19 (dated by TCRdb to 2019 to 2021). Some background on the complete study: Collaborator samples came from the United States, Italy and Spain and covered acute and convalescent phases of COVID-19. The prospective study material was composed of cDNA or gDNA derived from T cells, B-cell-depleted T cells, or PBMCs. Deeply sampled blood TCRbeta repertoires from subjects exposed to, actively infected with, or recovered from COVID-19 were included in the dataset. The repertoires were made available in a free public database intended to serve as a resource for research on the immune response to SARS-CoV-2. Samples were obtained from the ongoing ImmuneRACE study (first 160 participants) and from 1,254 subjects provided by 6 global collaborators. Sample metadata almost always included a de-identified subject ID, COVID-19 status, age in years and sex. Where available, HLA class I and class II types were taken from metadata supplied by the sample provider and were not determined by assay-based typing.

CDR1 and CDR2, looked up from the germline V gene, are SGDLS and YYNGEE. There are 15 amino acids in the CDR3, from cysteine to phenylalanine inclusive. Only CDR3 DNA remains: 45 bases, in frame from the first base. V is reduced by 3 bases and J by 1 base, leaving a spacing of 11 bases between them. Whole blood was collected in K2EDTA tubes by collaborating institutions according to the institutions' own protocols. For TCRbeta analysis, collaborators shipped samples in one of three forms: frozen whole blood, isolated PBMCs, or DNA extracted from either of those sample types. In regard to this clone: The clone's antigen remains unknown. Base qualities were left out, and no much larger clone turns up one base away.

TCRbeta CDR3 regions were amplified from genomic DNA using the immunoSEQ Assay, a bias-controlled multiplex PCR. In the original analysis: The number of nucleated cells in each sample was estimated by amplification of reference gene primers within the assay. Sequence reads were collapsed and filtered to measure the absolute abundance of every unique TCRbeta CDR3 rearrangement. For each sample, productive Simpson clonality was calculated by taking the square root of Simpson's diversity index across productive rearrangements. Imported from immuneACCESS, the table was reduced by TCRdb to in-frame sequences with V and J called. These copies leave out some clones; in studies compared against another copy, an unresolved V gene accounts for under half, and the cause of the remainder is not known. Clone size and the V and J calls come from that table; the DNA yielded D and trimming. The sample table holds about 280,000 clones, of which around 86% were seen once. The ten largest clones add up to about 10% of the sample.

Broader findings and caveats from the paper: The quantity of clinical and demographic metadata differed by source and by participant and was supplied without curation.

This clonotype originated in a middle-aged man with active or convalescent COVID-19. The chain links TRBV9 with TRBJ1-3, with the D segment identity uncertain. Sequencing was done on a sample of peripheral blood. The DNA sequence reads TGTGCCAGCAGCGCGGCGGCACTGTCTGGAAACACCATATATTTT. Translated, it gives CASSAAALSGNTIYF. The reference TRBV9 and TRBJ1-3 proteins fill in what lies around the CDR3, so the full variable domain reads DSGVTQTPKHLITATGQRVTLRCSPRSGDLSVYWYQQSLDQGLQFLIQYYNGEERAKGNILERFSAQQFPDLHSELNLSSLELGDSALYFCASSAAALSGNTIYFGEGSWLTVV.